The next 18 T cell receptor beta chains were all read from a single sample in a study of shared clonotypes between healthy human individuals. Using immunoSEQ multiplex PCR, the repertoire was profiled, and TCRdb retains in-frame clones only, with some absent. Among about 1,800,000 clones listed, about 95% were seen once. CD45RO-negative CD8 cells positively selected for CCR7 made up the naive population, which excluded terminally differentiated effector memory CD45RA+ cells. The specimen sequenced was naive CD8+ T cells sorted from blood. The receptors originated from a man younger than 30 in good health.

The chain combines TRBV11-2 with TRBJ2-7; D gene uncertain. V was trimmed by 0 bases and J by 7 bases, leaving 13 bases between them. CDR1 and CDR2 (germline): SGHAT, FQNNGV. CDR3 length: 14 residues. CDR3: CASSLEPLAQEQYF. The CDR3 bases are TGTGCCAGCAGCTTAGAACCTTTGGCGCAAGAGCAGTACTTC.

The chain carries TRBV5-4 and TRBJ2-5, with D possibly being TRBD2 (6 bases). V lost 4 bases and J lost 1, with 11 bases in between. The germline gives CDR1 SGHNT, CDR2 YYREEE (reference sequence). The CDR3 runs 14 residues. The CDR3 spells CASSPWRGQETQYF. CDR3 DNA sequence: TGTGCCAGCAGCCCGTGGCGGGGCCAAGAGACCCAGTACTTC.

The CDR3 DNA is TGTGCCTGGGGGAACCGGGACAGCCTTTCCTATGGCTACACCTTC. This codes for CAWGNRDSLSYGYTF. The chain has TRBV30 and TRBJ1-2; 7 nucleotides line up with TRBD1. CDR3 length: 15 amino acids. V lost 5 bases to trimming and J lost 4 bases; unmatched junction nucleotides: 13. Germline CDR1 and CDR2: GTSNPN and SVGIG (reference sequence).

This chain links TRBV2 with TRBJ2-7, with D perhaps matching TRBD1 (5 bases). Germline lookup yields CDR1 SNHLY and CDR2 FYNNEI. There are 13 residues in the CDR3. V shed 6 bases and J shed 3 bases, with 12 bases lying between them. The CDR3 bases are TGTGCCAGCAGCGACAGACTTATCTACGAGCAGTACTTC. Protein product: CASSDRLIYEQYF. The variable domain in full, with the rest retrieved from reference TRBV2 and TRBJ2-7, is EPEVTQTPSHQVTQMGQEVILRCVPISNHLYFYWYRQILGQKVEFLVSFYNNEISEKSEIFDDQFSVERPDGSNFTLKIRSTKLEDSAMYFCASSDRLIYEQYFGPGTRLTVT.

This chain uses TRBV5-1 with TRBJ2-7; D may be TRBD1 (6 bases). Trimming stripped 0 bases from V and 3 bases from J, with 13 bases between. Germline V gives CDR1 SGHRS, CDR2 YFSETQ. The CDR3 sequence is 15 residues long. The CDR3 DNA reads as TGCGCCAGCAGCTTGGCCGAGGGACATTTCTACGAGCAGTACTTC. It is translated as CASSLAEGHFYEQYF.

The chain joins TRBV21-1 to TRBJ2-7. TRBV21-1 is reported as a pseudogene. The CDR3 totals 13 residues. The CDR3 region is CASTNTLSYEQYF. CDR3 DNA: TGTGCCAGCACCAACACACTCTCCTACGAGCAGTACTTC.

This clone showed up just once. The rearrangement joins TRBV7-9 to TRBJ1-2; 7 bases map to TRBD1. The CDR3 spans 13 residues. Germline V gene sequence: CDR1 SEHNR, CDR2 FQNEAQ (reference sequence). J was trimmed by 7 bases and V by 5 bases; bases with no gene match: 7. CDR3: CASSPGQIGGYTF. The CDR3 DNA is TGTGCCAGCAGCCCGGGACAGATCGGTGGCTACACCTTC.

Here the CDR3 reads CASSLSAGYEQYF. The CDR3 DNA sequence: TGTGCCAGCAGTTTATCGGCAGGGTATGAGCAGTACTTC. V usage is TRBV28 and J usage is TRBJ2-7; a weak D match, TRBD1 (5 bases). Deletions cut 1 base from V and 7 bases from J, with 11 bases between. Germline V lookup: CDR1 MDHEN, CDR2 SYDVKM. The CDR3 runs 13 residues.

V is TRBV5-6 and J is TRBJ1-2, with D possibly TRBD1 on 5 matching bases. The CDR3 runs to 15 residues. Between the trimmed V and J ends, which lost 1 base and 5 bases, there was a span of 15 bases. CDR1 and CDR2 from the germline V gene are SGHDT and YYEEEE. The CDR3 DNA sequence: TGTGCCAGCAGCTTGTGGGGCTTTGCAGGTTATGGCTACACCTTC. Residues: CASSLWGFAGYGYTF.

The chain has TRBV4-1 and TRBJ1-2; D is uncertain. The CDR3 consists of 12 residues. Trimming took off 3 bases at V and 5 bases at J, with 7 bases between the two ends. Germline loops: CDR1 MGHRA, CDR2 YSYEKL. The CDR3 bases are TGCGCCAGCAGCCATGGGAGTTATGGCTACACCTTC. Its protein product is CASSHGSYGYTF.

A remark on this clone: Distinct nucleotide sequences in the sample also encode this CDR3. The rearrangement joins TRBV7-9 to TRBJ2-5; TRBD1 agrees at 8 bases. With V trimmed by 5 bases and J by 3 bases, 5 bases remained unmatched. Germline V gene sequence: CDR1 SEHNR, CDR2 FQNEAQ (reference sequence). The CDR3 spans 14 residues. The CDR3 bases are TGTGCCAGCAGCCTAACAGGGGGAGAAGAGACCCAGTACTTC. It translates to CASSLTGGEETQYF.

The genes are TRBV4-3 and TRBJ2-1; D is perhaps TRBD1 or TRBD2 (5 bases each). The germline V gene has CDR1 LGHNA and CDR2 YSLEER. Trimming took 0 bases from V and 0 from J, leaving 15 bases between them. The CDR3 has 18 amino acids. The CDR3 loop is CASSQEAVWGSSYNEQFF. CDR3 bases: TGCGCCAGCAGCCAAGAGGCTGTGTGGGGGAGCTCCTACAATGAGCAGTTCTTC.

This CDR3 reads CASRRIQGSNTGELFF. As DNA, the CDR3 is TGTGCCAGCAGGCGGATACAGGGATCGAACACCGGGGAGCTGTTTTTT. The genes are TRBV27 and TRBJ2-2, with D perhaps matching TRBD1 (6 bases). Germline CDR1 reads MNHEY; CDR2 reads SMNVEV (reference sequence). The CDR3 runs to 16 residues. V lost 6 bases and J lost 0, with 14 bases in between.

The chain is built from TRBV27 and TRBJ2-7; 7 nucleotides line up with TRBD1. The J segment lost 5 bases and the V segment lost 0 bases, leaving 4 bases of the junction unmatched. Germline CDR1 and CDR2: MNHEY and SMNVEV (reference sequence). This CDR3 contains 14 residues. The CDR3, as DNA: TGTGCCAGCAGTTTATCCTCGACAGGGAACGAGCAGTACTTC. Protein product: CASSLSSTGNEQYF.

This chain connects TRBV7-9 to TRBJ1-4; tentatively, D is TRBD1 (6 bases). Germline V gene lookup returns CDR1 SEHNR and CDR2 FQNEAQ (reference sequence). Deletions cut 2 bases from V and 2 bases from J, with 6 bases between. The CDR3 has 14 residues. The CDR3 bases are TGTGCCAGCAGCTTACAGGGGACTAATGAAAAACTGTTTTTT. Translation: CASSLQGTNEKLFF.

This chain joins TRBV11-2 and TRBJ2-7; D not resolved. The CDR3 runs 13 residues. Per the germline V gene, CDR1 is SGHAT and CDR2 is FQNNGV. Trimming cost V 2 bases and J 4 bases, with 9 bases left between them. CDR3 residues: CASSLIEGYEQYF. The CDR3 DNA sequence: TGTGCCAGCAGCTTAATAGAAGGGTACGAGCAGTACTTC.

The chain links TRBV4-1 to TRBJ1-1, with D maybe TRBD1 (5 bases). V was trimmed by 2 bases and J by 7 bases, leaving 11 bases between them. The CDR3 has 13 residues. The germline V gene encodes CDR1 MGHRA and CDR2 YSYEKL. The CDR3 sequence is CASSQPQGDEAFF. CDR3 nucleotides: TGCGCCAGCAGCCAACCTCAGGGAGATGAAGCTTTCTTT.

This chain connects TRBV9 to TRBJ1-2; D not resolved. CDR1 is SGDLS, CDR2 YYNGEE, per germline. Trimming removed 3 bases at V and 4 bases at J, with 19 bases between. CDR3 length: 16 residues. The CDR3 sequence: CASSETSNGPLYGYTF. CDR3 nucleotide sequence: TGTGCCAGCAGCGAAACCTCCAATGGGCCTCTCTATGGCTACACCTTC.